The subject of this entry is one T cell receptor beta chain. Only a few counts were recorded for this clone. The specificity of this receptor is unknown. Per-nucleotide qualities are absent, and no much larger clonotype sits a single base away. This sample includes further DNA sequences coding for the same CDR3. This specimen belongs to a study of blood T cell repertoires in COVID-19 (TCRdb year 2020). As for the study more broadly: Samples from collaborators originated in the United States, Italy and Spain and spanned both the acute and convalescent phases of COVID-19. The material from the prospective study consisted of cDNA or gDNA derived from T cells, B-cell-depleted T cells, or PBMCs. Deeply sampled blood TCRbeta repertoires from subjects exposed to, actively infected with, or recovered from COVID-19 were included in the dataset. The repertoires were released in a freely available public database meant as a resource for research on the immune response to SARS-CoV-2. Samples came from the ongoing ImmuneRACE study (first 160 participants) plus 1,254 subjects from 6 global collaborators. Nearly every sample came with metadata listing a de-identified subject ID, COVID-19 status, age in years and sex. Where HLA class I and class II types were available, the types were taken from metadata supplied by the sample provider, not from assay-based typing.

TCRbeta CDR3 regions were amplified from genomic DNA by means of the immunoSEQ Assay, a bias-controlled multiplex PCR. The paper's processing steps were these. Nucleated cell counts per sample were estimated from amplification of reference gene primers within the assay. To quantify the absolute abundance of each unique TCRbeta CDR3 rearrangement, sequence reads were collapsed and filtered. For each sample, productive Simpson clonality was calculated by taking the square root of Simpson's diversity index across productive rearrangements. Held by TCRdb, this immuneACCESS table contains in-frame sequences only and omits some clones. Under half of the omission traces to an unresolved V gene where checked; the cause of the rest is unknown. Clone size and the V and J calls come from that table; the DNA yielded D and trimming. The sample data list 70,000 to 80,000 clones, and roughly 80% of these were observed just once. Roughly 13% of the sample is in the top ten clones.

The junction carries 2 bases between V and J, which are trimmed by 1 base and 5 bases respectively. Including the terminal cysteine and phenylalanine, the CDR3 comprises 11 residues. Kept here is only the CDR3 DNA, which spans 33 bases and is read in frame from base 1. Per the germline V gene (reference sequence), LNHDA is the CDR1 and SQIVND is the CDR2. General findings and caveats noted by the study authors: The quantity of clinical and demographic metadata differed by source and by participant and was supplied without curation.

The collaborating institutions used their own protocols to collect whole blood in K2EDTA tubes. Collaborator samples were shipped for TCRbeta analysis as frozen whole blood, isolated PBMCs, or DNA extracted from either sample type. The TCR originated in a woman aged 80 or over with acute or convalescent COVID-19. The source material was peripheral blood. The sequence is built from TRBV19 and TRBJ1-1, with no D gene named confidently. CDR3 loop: CASSIATEAFF. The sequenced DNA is TGTGCCAGTAGTATAGCTACTGAAGCTTTCTTT.